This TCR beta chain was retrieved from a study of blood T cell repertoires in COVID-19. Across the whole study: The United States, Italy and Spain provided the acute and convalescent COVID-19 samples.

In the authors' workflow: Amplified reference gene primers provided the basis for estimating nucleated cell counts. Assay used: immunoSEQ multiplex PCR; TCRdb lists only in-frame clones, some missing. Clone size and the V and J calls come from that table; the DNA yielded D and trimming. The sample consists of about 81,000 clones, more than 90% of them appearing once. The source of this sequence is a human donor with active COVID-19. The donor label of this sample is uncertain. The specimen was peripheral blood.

In nucleotides, the CDR3 is TGTGCCAGCAGCTTACGTCAGAATTCACCCCTCCACTTT. This sequence encodes CASSLRQNSPLHF. The chain carries TRBV11-2 and TRBJ1-6; no firm D call. With 2 bases removed from V and 7 bases from J, the gap between germline ends came to 6 bases. This CDR3 has 13 residues. In germline, CDR1 is SGHAT, CDR2 FQNNGV.